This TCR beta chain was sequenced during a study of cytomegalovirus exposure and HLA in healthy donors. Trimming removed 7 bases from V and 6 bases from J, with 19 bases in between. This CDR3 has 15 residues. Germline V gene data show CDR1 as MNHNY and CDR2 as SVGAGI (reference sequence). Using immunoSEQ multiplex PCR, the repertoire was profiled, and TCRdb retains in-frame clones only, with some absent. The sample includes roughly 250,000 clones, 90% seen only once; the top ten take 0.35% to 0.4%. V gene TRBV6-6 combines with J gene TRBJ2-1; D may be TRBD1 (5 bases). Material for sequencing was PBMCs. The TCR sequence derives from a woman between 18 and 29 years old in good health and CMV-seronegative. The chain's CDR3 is CASTPPRDKANEQFF. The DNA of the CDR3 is TGTGCCAGCACCCCCCCCAGGGATAAGGCCAATGAGCAGTTCTTC.